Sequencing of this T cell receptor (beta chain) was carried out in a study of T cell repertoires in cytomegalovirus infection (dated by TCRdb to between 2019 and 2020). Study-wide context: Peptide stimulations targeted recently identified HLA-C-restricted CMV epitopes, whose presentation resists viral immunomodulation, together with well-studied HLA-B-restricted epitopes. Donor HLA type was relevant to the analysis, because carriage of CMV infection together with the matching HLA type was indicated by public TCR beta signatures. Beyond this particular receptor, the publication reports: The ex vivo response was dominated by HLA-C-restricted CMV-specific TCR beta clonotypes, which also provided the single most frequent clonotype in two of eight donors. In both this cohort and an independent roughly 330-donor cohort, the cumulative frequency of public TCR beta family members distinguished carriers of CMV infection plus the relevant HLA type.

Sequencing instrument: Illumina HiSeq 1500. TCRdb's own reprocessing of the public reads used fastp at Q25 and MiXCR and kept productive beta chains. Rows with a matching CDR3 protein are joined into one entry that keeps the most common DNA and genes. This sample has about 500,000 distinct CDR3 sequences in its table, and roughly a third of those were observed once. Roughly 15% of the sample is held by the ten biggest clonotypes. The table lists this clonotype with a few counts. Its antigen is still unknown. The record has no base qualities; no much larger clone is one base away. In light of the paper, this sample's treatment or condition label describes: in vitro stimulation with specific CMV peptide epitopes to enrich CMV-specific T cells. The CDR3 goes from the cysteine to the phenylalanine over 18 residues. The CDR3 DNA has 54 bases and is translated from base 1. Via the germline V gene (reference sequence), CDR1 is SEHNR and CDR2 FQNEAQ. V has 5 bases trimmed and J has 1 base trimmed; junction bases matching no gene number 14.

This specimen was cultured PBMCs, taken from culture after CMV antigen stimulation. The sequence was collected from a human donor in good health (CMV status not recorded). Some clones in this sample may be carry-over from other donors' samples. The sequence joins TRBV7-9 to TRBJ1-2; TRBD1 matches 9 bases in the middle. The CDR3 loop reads CASSPNRWDREYNYGYTF. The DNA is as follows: TGTGCCAGCAGCCCGAACCGATGGGACAGGGAATATAACTATGGCTACACCTTC.